This T cell receptor beta chain was profiled in a study of blood T cell repertoires in COVID-19. The data were produced by immunoSEQ multiplex PCR, yet TCRdb's version contains in-frame clones alone and is incomplete. Of about 220,000 clones in the sample, about 81% were seen once. The germline V and J ends were trimmed by 0 bases and 6 bases, with 18 bases remaining between them. Germline CDR1 is LNHNV and CDR2 is YYDKDF (reference sequence). The CDR3 contains 16 residues. The material sequenced was peripheral blood. The chain employs TRBV15 and TRBJ2-7; possible D gene TRBD1, 6 bases. The sequence came from a woman in her seventies with COVID-19, enrolled during active disease. Written as DNA, the CDR3 is TGTGCCACCAGCAGAGATGAGGGCAGGGGTATTGGCGAGCAGTACTTC. Its translation is CATSRDEGRGIGEQYF.